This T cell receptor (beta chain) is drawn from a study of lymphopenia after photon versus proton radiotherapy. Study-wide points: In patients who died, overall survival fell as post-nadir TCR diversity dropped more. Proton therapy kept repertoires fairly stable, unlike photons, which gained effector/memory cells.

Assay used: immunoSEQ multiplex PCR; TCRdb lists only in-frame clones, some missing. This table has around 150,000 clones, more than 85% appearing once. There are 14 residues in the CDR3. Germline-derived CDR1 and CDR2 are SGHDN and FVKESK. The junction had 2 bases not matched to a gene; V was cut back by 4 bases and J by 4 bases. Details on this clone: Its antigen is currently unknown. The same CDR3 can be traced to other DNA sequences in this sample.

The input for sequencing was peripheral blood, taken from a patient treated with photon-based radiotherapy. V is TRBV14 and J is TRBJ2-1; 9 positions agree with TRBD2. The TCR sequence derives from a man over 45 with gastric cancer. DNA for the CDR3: TGTGCCAGCAGCCCTCTAGCGGGATACAATGAGCAGTTCTTC. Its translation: CASSPLAGYNEQFF.